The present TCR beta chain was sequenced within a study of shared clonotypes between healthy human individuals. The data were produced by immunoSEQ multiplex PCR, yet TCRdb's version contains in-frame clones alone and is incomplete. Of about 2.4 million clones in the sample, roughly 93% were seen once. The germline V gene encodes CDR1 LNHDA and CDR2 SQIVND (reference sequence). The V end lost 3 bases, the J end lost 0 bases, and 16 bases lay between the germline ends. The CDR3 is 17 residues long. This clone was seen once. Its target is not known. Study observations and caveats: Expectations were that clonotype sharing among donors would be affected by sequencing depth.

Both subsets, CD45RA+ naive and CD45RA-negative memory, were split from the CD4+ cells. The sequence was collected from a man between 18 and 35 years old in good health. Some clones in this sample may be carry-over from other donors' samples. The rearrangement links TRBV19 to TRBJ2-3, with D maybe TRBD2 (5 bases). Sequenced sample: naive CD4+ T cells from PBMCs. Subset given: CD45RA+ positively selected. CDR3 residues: CASSIWRSAPSTDTQYF. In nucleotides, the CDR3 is TGTGCCAGTAGTATCTGGAGGAGCGCCCCTAGCACAGATACGCAGTATTTT.